A single sample is the source of the 14 T cell receptor beta chains below, sequenced in a study of T cell changes during pregnancy in multiple sclerosis. Generated by immunoSEQ multiplex PCR, the TCRdb table keeps only in-frame clones and is missing some. Altogether 75,000 to 95,000 clones are present, approximately 90% being singletons, with the ten largest covering under 0.95%. The source was peripheral blood, collected before pregnancy. Receptor source: a female donor with multiple sclerosis, enrolled in a pregnancy study.

The chain combines TRBV9 with TRBJ2-2; a possible D gene is TRBD1 (5 bases). V shed 0 bases and J shed 7 bases, with 10 bases lying between them. The CDR3 length is 14 residues. Germline loops: CDR1 SGDLS, CDR2 YYNGEE. DNA of the CDR3: TGTGCCAGCAGCGTAGTAGAAGACAGCGGGGAGCTGTTTTTT. Its translation: CASSVVEDSGELFF.

The chain combines TRBV7-2 with TRBJ1-5; possible D gene TRBD1, 5 bases. This CDR3 region has 14 residues. The germline gives CDR1 SGHTA, CDR2 FQGNSA. Trimming removed 3 bases at V and 5 bases at J, with 11 bases between. The CDR3 region is CASSFRRVDQPQHF. The CDR3 DNA reads as TGTGCCAGCAGCTTCCGCAGGGTAGATCAGCCCCAGCATTTT.

This clone was picked up one time. This sequence joins TRBV5-1 and TRBJ2-7, with D perhaps matching TRBD2 (6 bases). V was cut by 1 base and J by 4 bases, with 9 bases left in between. Per the germline V gene, CDR1 is SGHRS and CDR2 is YFSETQ. The CDR3 loop spans 13 amino acids. CDR3 coding DNA: TGCGCCAGCAGCTTGAACGGGAGATACGAGCAGTACTTC. It is translated as CASSLNGRYEQYF.

This clone was counted once. The chain links TRBV27 to TRBJ2-3, with D tentatively TRBD1 (9 bases). Germline-derived CDR1 and CDR2 are MNHEY and SMNVEV (reference sequence). CDR3 length: 16 amino acids. V gave up 6 bases and J gave up 0 bases, with 16 bases separating them. CDR3 in DNA: TGTGCCAGCAGCTCGGGGGGGACAGGGAGCACAGATACGCAGTATTTT. It codes for CASSSGGTGSTDTQYF.

This clone was seen more than once but under ten times. This chain joins TRBV7-3 and TRBJ2-6, with 7 bases matching TRBD2. This CDR3 is built from 16 residues. V gave up 5 bases and J gave up 1 base; unmatched junction bases: 5. Per the germline V gene, CDR1 is SGHTA and CDR2 is FQGTGA. The CDR3 DNA is TGTGCCAGCAGCCAATCGGGGGGTTCTGGGGCCAACGTCCTGACTTTC. Translation gives CASSQSGGSGANVLTF.

The rearrangement links TRBV10-3 to TRBJ1-1; a weak D match, TRBD1 (5 bases). The germline V gene has CDR1 ENHRY and CDR2 SYGVKD. V dropped 0 bases and J dropped 4 bases, with 12 bases sitting between them. The CDR3 totals 15 residues. Here the CDR3 reads CAISESARGVTEAFF. The CDR3 DNA reads TGTGCCATCAGTGAGTCGGCCCGGGGGGTCACTGAAGCTTTCTTT.

This sequence joins TRBV15 and TRBJ1-1; the match to TRBD1 covers 8 bases. This CDR3 has 15 amino acids. Trimming removed 0 bases from V and 4 bases from J; junction bases left unmatched: 4. From germline, CDR1 is LNHNV and CDR2 YYDKDF (reference sequence). Here the CDR3 DNA reads TGTGCCACCAGCAGAGATAGCACAGGGGGCACTGAAGCTTTCTTT. Translated, it gives CATSRDSTGGTEAFF.

The CDR3 coding sequence is TGTGCCAGCAGCTTGTCCGACAGTCCTTTCGGCTACACCTTC. Translated, it gives CASSLSDSPFGYTF. The chain is built from TRBV7-2 and TRBJ1-2; D perhaps matches TRBD1 (5 bases). The germline V and J ends were trimmed by 3 bases and 8 bases, with 16 bases remaining between them. The V gene's germline CDR1 is SGHTA and CDR2 FQGNSA. The CDR3 totals 14 residues.

The gene calls are TRBV30 and TRBJ2-7; possibly TRBD2 for D (5 bases). The germline V gene encodes CDR1 GTSNPN and CDR2 SVGIG (reference sequence). The CDR3 spans 13 residues. Trimming took off 2 bases at V and 4 bases at J, with 12 bases between the two ends. CDR3 residues: CAWSTLVGYEQYF. The CDR3 region has the DNA TGTGCCTGGAGTACACTAGTTGGTTACGAGCAGTACTTC.

The V gene is TRBV29-1, the J gene TRBJ2-4; D remains ambiguous. The CDR3 extends over 13 amino acids. Germline V gene lookup returns CDR1 SQVTM and CDR2 ANQGSEA. V lost 4 bases, J lost 0 bases, and 7 bases lay in between. CDR3 loop: CSVASGAKNIQYF. CDR3 sequence (DNA): TGCAGCGTTGCTTCGGGAGCCAAAAACATTCAGTACTTC.

This clone occurred once. This sequence joins TRBV30 and TRBJ1-1; D possibly corresponds to TRBD1 (6 bases). The ends were cut back, 4 bases at V and 5 bases at J, with 20 bases in the middle. The CDR3 spans 15 residues. The germline gives CDR1 GTSNPN, CDR2 SVGIG (reference sequence). This chain's CDR3 is CAWTHEYREGTEAFF. CDR3 bases: TGTGCCTGGACCCACGAATACAGGGAGGGTACTGAAGCTTTCTTT. Together with reference TRBV30 and TRBJ1-1, the CDR3 gives the full variable domain: SQTIHQWPATLVQPVGSPLSLECTVEGTSNPNLYWYRQAAGRGLQLLFYSVGIGQISSEVPQNLSASRPQDRQFILSSKKLLLSDSGFYLCAWTHEYREGTEAFFGQGTRLTVV.

The chain couples TRBV11-2 to TRBJ2-1; tentative D call: TRBD1 (6 bases). With 0 bases removed from V and 8 bases from J, the gap between germline ends came to 14 bases. Germline V CDR1 and CDR2: SGHAT, FQNNGV. This CDR3 is 15 amino acids long. CDR3 in amino acids: CASSLDARGFDEQFF. CDR3 in DNA: TGTGCCAGCAGCTTAGATGCGAGGGGGTTTGATGAGCAGTTCTTC.

This clone was seen only once. This rearrangement joins TRBV18 to TRBJ2-7; weak D call: TRBD2 (5 bases). Germline lookup yields CDR1 KGHSH and CDR2 LQKENI. The V end lost 0 bases, the J end lost 2 bases, and 5 bases lay between the germline ends. This CDR3 contains 13 residues. As DNA, the CDR3 is TGTGCCAGCTCACCACCGGGAGCCTACGAGCAGTACTTC. The encoded protein is CASSPPGAYEQYF. The full variable domain, rest sourced from reference TRBV18 and TRBJ2-7, is NAGVMQNPRHLVRRRGQEARLRCSPMKGHSHVYWYRQLPEEGLKFMVYLQKENIIDESGMPKERFSAEFPKEGPSILRIQQVVRGDSAAYFCASSPPGAYEQYFGPGTRLTVT.

V and J are TRBV29-1 and TRBJ2-3; possible D gene TRBD1, 5 bases. The V gene's germline CDR1 is SQVTM and CDR2 ANQGSEA. V lost 1 base and J 3 bases, leaving 5 bases between the germline ends. The CDR3 is 12 residues long. The CDR3 DNA follows: TGCAGCGTTGAAGGGACAACAGATACGCAGTATTTT. This codes for CSVEGTTDTQYF.